The 25 T cell receptor beta chains presented below share a single source sample, sequenced in a study of post-analysis software for immune sequencing data. Their cognate antigens are unknown. TCR beta libraries were prepared from cDNA with unique molecular identifiers. A single record per CDR3 protein comes from TCRdb applying MiXCR to the PCR reads. This sample has about 200,000 distinct CDR3 sequences, with 29% found just once. Overall study findings and caveats: TRBV segments more frequent in patients than in controls numbered five and included TRBV5-6, TRBV5-1 and TRBV20-1.

Sequencing was performed on blood. All receptors derive from a girl between 2 and 17 years old with multiple sclerosis.

With regard to this clonotype: This may come from a read error, since a much larger clone is one base off. J is TRBJ2-3 and V is TRBV6-6, with D possibly being TRBD2 (6 bases). Germline CDR1 reads MNHNY; CDR2 reads SVGAGI (reference sequence). The CDR3 is 14 amino acids. CDR3 in amino acids: CAGSYRGSTDTQYF. In nucleotides, the CDR3 is TGTGCCGGCAGTTACCGGGGGTCCACAGATACGCAGTATTTT.

About this clonotype: It may be a read error: a sequence one base away is much more abundant. V usage is TRBV12-3 or TRBV12-4 and J usage is TRBJ2-7; D call uncertain. The CDR3 spans 12 residues. V dropped 4 bases and J dropped 7 bases, with 11 bases sitting between them. CDR3 protein: CASSSTGREQYF. CDR3 DNA: TGTGCCAGCAGTTCGACTGGCCGGGAGCAGTACTTC.

This clonotype was counted at least ten times. V gene TRBV12-3 or TRBV12-4 combines with J gene TRBJ1-2; weak D call: TRBD1 (6 bases). The CDR3 runs 12 residues. Trimming shortened V by 5 bases and J by 6 bases, and 10 bases separated the two germline ends. In nucleotides, the CDR3 is TGTGCCAGCAGTATCCGACAGGATGGCTACACCTTC. This translates into CASSIRQDGYTF.

A remark on this clonotype: A read error is possible here, since a much larger clone lies one base away. This rearrangement joins TRBV7-9 to TRBJ2-6, with D perhaps being TRBD1 or TRBD2 (5 bases each). Germline V gene lookup returns CDR1 SEHNR and CDR2 FQNEAQ (reference sequence). The CDR3 spans 15 residues. Here the CDR3 reads CAGSFRDPGANVLTF. Here the CDR3 DNA reads TGTGCCGGCAGCTTTCGGGACCCTGGGGCCAACGTCCTGACTTTC.

This clonotype was counted a single time. The V gene is TRBV6-2 or TRBV6-3, the J gene TRBJ1-2; D remains unclear. Per the germline V gene, CDR1 is MNHEY and CDR2 is SVGEGT. The CDR3 has 14 amino acids. V lost 7 bases to trimming and J lost 0 bases, with 12 bases between them. Here the CDR3 DNA reads TGTGCCAGCACCCGGACGGGTTCTAACTATGGCTACACCTTC. The encoded protein is CASTRTGSNYGYTF.

Ten or more counts support this clonotype. The chain is built from TRBV5-1 and TRBJ2-7; D gene uncertain. V was pared by 4 bases and J by 2 bases, with 10 bases between. From germline, CDR1 is SGHRS and CDR2 YFSETQ. The CDR3 extends over 13 amino acids. The CDR3 nucleotides read TGCGCCAGCAGCGCAGGACGTACCTACGAGCAGTACTTC. The encoded protein is CASSAGRTYEQYF.

This rearrangement joins TRBV3-1 to TRBJ2-1; a weak D match, TRBD2 (6 bases). Germline lookup yields CDR1 LGHDT and CDR2 YNNKEL (reference sequence). The CDR3 spans 14 residues. V was clipped by 5 bases and J by 7 bases, with 15 bases between them. CDR3 nucleotides: TGTGCCAGCAGCGGAGGACTGGAGGGGAATGAGCAGTTCTTC. Amino acid sequence: CASSGGLEGNEQFF.

This clonotype was seen a handful of times. The CDR3 protein is CASSLQGAPSTDTQYF. The DNA for the CDR3 is TGTGCCAGCAGCTTACAGGGGGCCCCTAGCACAGATACGCAGTATTTT. V usage is TRBV7-2 and J usage is TRBJ2-3; TRBD1 aligns across 8 bases. CDR1 is SGHTA and CDR2 is FQGNSA in the germline V gene. V shed 2 bases and J 0 bases; nucleotides not matched to a gene: 4. The CDR3 is 16 residues long.

This chain joins TRBV20-1 and TRBJ2-5; 12 nucleotides align to TRBD2. CDR1 is DFQATT and CDR2 is SNEGSKA in the germline V gene (reference sequence). J lost 2 bases, V lost 5 bases, and 3 bases had no gene match. This CDR3 region has 14 residues. The CDR3 nucleotides are TGCAGTGCTTTCGGGACTAGCGGGCAAGAGACCCAGTACTTC. Its protein is CSAFGTSGQETQYF.

This clonotype was recorded at least ten times. The chain uses TRBV20-1 and TRBJ1-2; D unresolved. Between the trimmed V and J ends, which lost 4 bases and 1 base, there was a span of 4 bases. The CDR3 spans 11 residues. Per the germline V gene, CDR1 is DFQATT and CDR2 is SNEGSKA (reference sequence). The CDR3 is CSATDNYGYTF. In DNA, the CDR3 is TGCAGTGCTACTGATAACTATGGCTACACCTTC.

This chain connects TRBV25-1 to TRBJ1-2; tentative D call: TRBD1 (5 bases). CDR1 and CDR2 (germline): MGHDK, SYGVNS. Trimming left V 6 bases short and J 4 bases short, with 12 bases between. The CDR3 totals 13 residues. CDR3 sequence: CASRAPGGYGYTF. CDR3 bases: TGTGCCAGCAGGGCCCCGGGGGGCTATGGCTACACCTTC.

This clonotype was counted many times. The J gene is TRBJ2-5, the V gene TRBV4-2; tentative D call: TRBD2 (6 bases). V lost 0 bases and J 2 bases, leaving 7 bases between the germline ends. This CDR3 has 14 amino acids. Germline lookup yields CDR1 LGHNA and CDR2 YNFKEQ. The CDR3 is CASSQDSGQETQYF. The CDR3, as DNA: TGTGCCAGCAGCCAAGATAGCGGACAAGAGACCCAGTACTTC.

Ten or more counts support this clonotype. In DNA form, the CDR3 reads TGTGCCACCAGTGATTTATACAGCAATGAGCAGTTCTTC. It encodes CATSDLYSNEQFF. The chain links TRBV24-1 to TRBJ2-1, with D unclear. The germline V gene encodes CDR1 KGHDR and CDR2 SFDVKD. The CDR3 runs 13 residues. Between the trimmed V and J ends, which lost 1 base and 6 bases, there was a span of 6 bases.

The V call is TRBV29-1, the J call TRBJ1-5, with a tentative D call TRBD1 (6 bases). The ends were cut back, 4 bases at V and 2 bases at J, with 12 bases in the middle. CDR3 length: 14 residues. CDR1 and CDR2 from the germline V gene are SQVTM and ANQGSEA. CDR3: CSVAAGEGNQPQHF. The CDR3 nucleotides are TGCAGCGTTGCGGCAGGGGAGGGCAATCAGCCCCAGCATTTT. The full variable domain, its missing parts supplied by reference TRBV29-1 and TRBJ1-5, is SAVISQKPSRDICQRGTSLTIQCQVDSQVTMMFWYRQQPGQSLTLIATANQGSEATYESGFVIDKFPISRPNLTFSTLTVSNMSPEDSSIYLCSVAAGEGNQPQHFGDGTRLSIL.

This clonotype has at least ten counts. The chain recombines TRBV6-4 with TRBJ2-4, with TRBD2 matching 9 bases. J gave up 5 bases and V 6 bases, and 8 bases lay outside the gene matches. The CDR3 has 15 residues. Germline CDR1 reads MRHNA; CDR2 reads SNTAGT. CDR3 DNA sequence: TGTGCCAGCAGACCGGTAGCGGGAGCGGAAAACATTCAGTACTTC. It translates to CASRPVAGAENIQYF.

This clonotype was observed a few times. The gene calls are TRBV20-1 and TRBJ1-2, with D maybe TRBD1 (6 bases). V gave up 8 bases and J gave up 7 bases, with 23 bases separating them. Germline V gene lookup returns CDR1 DFQATT and CDR2 SNEGSKA (reference sequence). The CDR3 length is 14 residues. This CDR3 is CSLVAGQPYGGYTF. The CDR3 DNA reads as TGCAGTCTAGTAGCAGGACAGCCCTATGGTGGCTACACCTTC.

This clonotype has just a few counts. The chain recombines TRBV11-2 with TRBJ2-3; unclear D gene. The CDR3 runs 14 residues. Germline V gene lookup returns CDR1 SGHAT and CDR2 FQNNGV. V was shortened by 1 base and J by 2 bases, with 7 bases between the two germline ends. The CDR3 nucleotides are TGTGCCAGCAGCTTAGGGTACAACACAGATACGCAGTATTTT. Protein product: CASSLGYNTDTQYF.

This clonotype was counted ten times or more. The chain joins TRBV5-1 to TRBJ2-7; 7 nucleotides match TRBD1. The CDR3 sequence is 13 residues long. The V segment lost 4 bases and the J segment 5 bases; nucleotides outside the gene matches: 6. Per germline, CDR1 SGHRS and CDR2 YFSETQ. For the CDR3, the DNA is TGCGCCAGCAGCCCGACAGGGAGCCACGAGCAGTACTTC. Translation: CASSPTGSHEQYF.

This clonotype was seen repeatedly, ten times or more. The CDR3 loop is CSAAGLQSKSSYNEQFF. Written as DNA, the CDR3 is TGCAGTGCGGCGGGACTCCAGAGTAAAAGCTCCTACAATGAGCAGTTCTTC. The chain recombines TRBV20-1 with TRBJ2-1; a weak D match, TRBD2 (6 bases). The CDR3 loop spans 17 amino acids. Germline CDR1 is DFQATT and CDR2 is SNEGSKA (reference sequence). The germline V and J ends were trimmed by 6 bases and 0 bases, with 21 bases remaining between them.

This clonotype was seen more than once but under ten times. At one of its ends the junction is not consistent with the germline gene, which may arise from a read error. The chain carries TRBV3-1 and TRBJ1-1; TRBD1 is a possible D gene (5 bases). Germline V gene data show CDR1 as LGHDT and CDR2 as YNNKEL (reference sequence). This CDR3 has 14 amino acids. The CDR3 is CASSPHRGNTETFF. The CDR3 nucleotides read TGTGCCAGCAGCCCACACCGGGGGAACACTGAAACTTTCTTT.

This clonotype was observed many times. The chain carries TRBV5-1 and TRBJ2-1; D remains ambiguous. CDR3 length: 14 residues. Trimming removed 2 bases at V and 2 bases at J, with 8 bases between. The germline gives CDR1 SGHRS, CDR2 YFSETQ. This chain's CDR3 is CASSFLQPYNEQFF. CDR3 nucleotides: TGCGCCAGCAGCTTTTTACAGCCCTACAATGAGCAGTTCTTC.

The sample holds many counts of this clonotype. The V gene is TRBV29-1, the J gene TRBJ2-1; no reliable D call. Trimming removed 3 bases at V and 10 bases at J, with 13 bases between. This CDR3 has 12 amino acids. Germline assignment: CDR1 SQVTM and CDR2 ANQGSEA. CDR3 sequence: CSVDLVSGEQFF. CDR3 coding DNA: TGCAGCGTTGACTTAGTTTCTGGGGAGCAGTTCTTC.

V usage is TRBV4-1 and J usage is TRBJ2-4; D gene uncertain. V was shortened by 4 bases and J by 0 bases, with 13 bases between the two germline ends. This CDR3 comprises 16 residues. Germline CDR1 reads MGHRA; CDR2 reads YSYEKL. CDR3 DNA sequence: TGCGCCAGCAGCCCCCAGGTGACCTCAGCCAAAAACATTCAGTACTTC. Its translation: CASSPQVTSAKNIQYF.

On this clonotype itself: Being one base from a much bigger clone, this may be a read error. CDR3 DNA sequence: TGTGCCAGCAGCACGGACTTCATGGGGGCCAACGTCCTGACTTTC. It codes for CASSTDFMGANVLTF. The chain couples TRBV7-9 to TRBJ2-6, with a weak D call TRBD2 (5 bases). There are 15 residues in the CDR3. The V end was cut by 5 bases, the J end by 4 bases, with 12 bases between. The germline CDR1 and CDR2 sequences are SEHNR and FQNEAQ (reference sequence). Variable domain in full (rest from reference TRBV7-9 and TRBJ2-6): DTGVSQNPRHKITKRGQNVTFRCDPISEHNRLYWYRQTLGQGPEFLTYFQNEAQLEKSRLLSDRFSAERPKGSFSTLEIQRTEQGDSAMYLCASSTDFMGANVLTFGAGSRLTVL.

J is TRBJ1-1 and V is TRBV5-6, with D unclear. V was pared by 2 bases and J by 5 bases, with 10 bases between. Germline CDR1 is SGHDT and CDR2 is YYEEEE. The CDR3 length is 13 residues. CDR3 nucleotides: TGTGCCAGCAGCTTACAGATGAGGACTGAAGCTTTCTTT. Encoded protein: CASSLQMRTEAFF.